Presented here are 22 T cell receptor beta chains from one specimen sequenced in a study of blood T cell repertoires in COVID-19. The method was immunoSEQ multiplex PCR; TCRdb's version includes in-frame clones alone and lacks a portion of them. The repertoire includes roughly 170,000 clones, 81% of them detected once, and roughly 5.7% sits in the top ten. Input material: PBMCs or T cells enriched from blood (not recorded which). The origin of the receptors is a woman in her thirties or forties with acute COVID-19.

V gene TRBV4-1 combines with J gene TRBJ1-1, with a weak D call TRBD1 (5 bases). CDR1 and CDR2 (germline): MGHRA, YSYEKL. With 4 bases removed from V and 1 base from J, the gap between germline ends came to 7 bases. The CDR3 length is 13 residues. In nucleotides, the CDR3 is TGCGCCAGCAGCCCCACAGGGAACACTGAAGCTTTCTTT. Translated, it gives CASSPTGNTEAFF.

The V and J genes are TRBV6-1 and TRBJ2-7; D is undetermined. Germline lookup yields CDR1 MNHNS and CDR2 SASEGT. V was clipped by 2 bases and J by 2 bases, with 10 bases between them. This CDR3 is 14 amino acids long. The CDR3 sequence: CASSERSPAYEQYV. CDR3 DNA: TGTGCCAGCAGTGAAAGATCCCCAGCCTACGAGCAGTACGTC.

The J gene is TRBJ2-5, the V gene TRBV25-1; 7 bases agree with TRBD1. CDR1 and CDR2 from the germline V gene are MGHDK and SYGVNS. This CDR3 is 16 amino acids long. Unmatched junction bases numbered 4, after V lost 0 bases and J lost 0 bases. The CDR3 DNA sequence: TGTGCCAGCAGTGAATATATTGGGACAGACCAAGAGACCCAGTACTTC. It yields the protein CASSEYIGTDQETQYF.

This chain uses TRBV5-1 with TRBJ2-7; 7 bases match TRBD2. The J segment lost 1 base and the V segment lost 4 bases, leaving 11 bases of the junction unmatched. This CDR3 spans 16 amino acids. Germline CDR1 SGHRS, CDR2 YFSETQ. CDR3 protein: CASSPRLAAGSYEQYF. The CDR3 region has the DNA TGCGCCAGCAGCCCGAGGCTAGCGGCAGGATCCTACGAGCAGTACTTC.

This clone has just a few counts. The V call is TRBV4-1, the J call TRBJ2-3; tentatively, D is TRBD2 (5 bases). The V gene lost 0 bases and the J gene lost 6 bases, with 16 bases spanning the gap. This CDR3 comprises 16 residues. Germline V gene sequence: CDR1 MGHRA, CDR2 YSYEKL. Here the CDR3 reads CASSQEGRGVTDTQYF. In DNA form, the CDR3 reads TGCGCCAGCAGCCAAGAAGGTCGGGGAGTGACGGATACGCAGTATTTT.

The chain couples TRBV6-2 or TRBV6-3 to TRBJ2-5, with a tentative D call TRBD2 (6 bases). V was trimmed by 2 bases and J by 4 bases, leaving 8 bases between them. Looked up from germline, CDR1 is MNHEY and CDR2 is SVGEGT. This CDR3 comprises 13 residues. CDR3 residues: CASSYGGGETQYF. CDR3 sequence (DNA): TGTGCCAGCAGTTACGGGGGAGGAGAGACCCAGTACTTC.

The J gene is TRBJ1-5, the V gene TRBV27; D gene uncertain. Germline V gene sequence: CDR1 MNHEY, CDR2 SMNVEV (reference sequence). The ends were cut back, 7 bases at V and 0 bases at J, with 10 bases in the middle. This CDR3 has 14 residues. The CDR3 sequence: CASKHRDSNQPQHF. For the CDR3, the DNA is TGTGCCAGCAAGCACAGAGATAGCAATCAGCCCCAGCATTTT.

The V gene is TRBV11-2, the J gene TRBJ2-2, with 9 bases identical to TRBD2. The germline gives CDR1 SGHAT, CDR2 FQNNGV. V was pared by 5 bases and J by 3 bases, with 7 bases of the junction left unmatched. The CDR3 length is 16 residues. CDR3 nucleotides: TGTGCCAGCAGCCCTCAACTAGCGGGCCACACCGGGGAGCTGTTTTTT. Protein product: CASSPQLAGHTGELFF.

The CDR3 DNA reads as TGTGCCAGCAGTGAAGCGGGGAGGGATCAGCCCCAGCATTTT. Its protein product is CASSEAGRDQPQHF. The chain links TRBV2 to TRBJ1-5, with unresolved D. CDR1 is SNHLY, CDR2 FYNNEI, per germline. Trimming left V 0 bases short and J 5 bases short, with 8 bases between. The CDR3 loop spans 14 amino acids.

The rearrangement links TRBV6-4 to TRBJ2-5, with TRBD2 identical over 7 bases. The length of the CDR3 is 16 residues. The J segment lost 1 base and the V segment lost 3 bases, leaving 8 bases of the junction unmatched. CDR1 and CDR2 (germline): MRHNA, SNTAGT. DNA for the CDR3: TGTGCCAGCAGTGAATGGGCTAGCGGATTCCAAGAGACCCAGTACTTC. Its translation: CASSEWASGFQETQYF.

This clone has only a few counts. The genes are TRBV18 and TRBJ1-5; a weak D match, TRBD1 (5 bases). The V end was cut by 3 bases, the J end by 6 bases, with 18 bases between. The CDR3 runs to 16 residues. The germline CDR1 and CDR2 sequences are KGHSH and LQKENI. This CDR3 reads CASSPYGGRLGQPQHF. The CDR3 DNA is TGTGCCAGCTCACCCTACGGGGGACGATTAGGTCAGCCCCAGCATTTT.

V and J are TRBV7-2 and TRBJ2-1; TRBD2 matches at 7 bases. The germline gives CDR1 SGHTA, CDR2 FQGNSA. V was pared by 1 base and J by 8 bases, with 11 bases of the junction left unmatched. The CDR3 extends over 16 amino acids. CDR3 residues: CASSLGQSRLAYEQFF. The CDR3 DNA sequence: TGTGCCAGCAGCTTAGGGCAGTCAAGACTAGCATATGAGCAGTTCTTC.

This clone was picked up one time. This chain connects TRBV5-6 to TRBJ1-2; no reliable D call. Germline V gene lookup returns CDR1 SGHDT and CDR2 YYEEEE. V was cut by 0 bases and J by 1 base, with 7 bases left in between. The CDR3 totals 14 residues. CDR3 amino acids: CASSLGQVNYGYTF. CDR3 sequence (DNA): TGTGCCAGCAGCTTGGGTCAGGTTAACTATGGCTACACCTTC.

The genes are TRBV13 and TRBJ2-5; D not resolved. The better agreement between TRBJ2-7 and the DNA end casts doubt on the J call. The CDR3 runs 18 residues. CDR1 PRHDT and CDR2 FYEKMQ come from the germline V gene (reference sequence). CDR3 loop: CASSLPYIILAAYYEQYF. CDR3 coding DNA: TGTGCCAGCAGCTTACCTTATATAATACTTGCGGCTTACTACGAGCAGTACTTC.

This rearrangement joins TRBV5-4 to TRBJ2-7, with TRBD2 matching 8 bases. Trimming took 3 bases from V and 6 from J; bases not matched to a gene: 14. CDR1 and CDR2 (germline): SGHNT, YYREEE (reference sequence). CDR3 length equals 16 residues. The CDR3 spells CASSSLGGAGAGEQYF. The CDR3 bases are TGTGCCAGCAGCTCCCTCGGGGGGGCGGGTGCCGGCGAGCAGTACTTC.

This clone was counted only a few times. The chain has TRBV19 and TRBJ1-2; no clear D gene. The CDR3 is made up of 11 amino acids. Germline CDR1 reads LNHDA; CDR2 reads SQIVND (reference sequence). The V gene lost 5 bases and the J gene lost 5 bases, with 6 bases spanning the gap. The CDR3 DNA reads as TGTGCCAGTAGTGCCGGGTATGGCTACACCTTC. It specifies CASSAGYGYTF.

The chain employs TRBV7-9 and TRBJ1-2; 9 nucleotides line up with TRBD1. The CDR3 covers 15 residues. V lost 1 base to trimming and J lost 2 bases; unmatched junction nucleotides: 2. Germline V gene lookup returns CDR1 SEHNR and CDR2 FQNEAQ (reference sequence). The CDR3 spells CASSLVGTGNYGYTF. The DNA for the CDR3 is TGTGCCAGCAGCTTAGTCGGGACAGGGAACTATGGCTACACCTTC.

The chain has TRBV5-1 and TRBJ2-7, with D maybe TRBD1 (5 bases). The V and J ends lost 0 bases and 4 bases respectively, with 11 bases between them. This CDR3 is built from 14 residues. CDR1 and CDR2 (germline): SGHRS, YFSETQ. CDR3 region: CASSLGPQGYEQYF. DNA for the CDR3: TGCGCCAGCAGCTTGGGGCCTCAGGGATACGAGCAGTACTTC.

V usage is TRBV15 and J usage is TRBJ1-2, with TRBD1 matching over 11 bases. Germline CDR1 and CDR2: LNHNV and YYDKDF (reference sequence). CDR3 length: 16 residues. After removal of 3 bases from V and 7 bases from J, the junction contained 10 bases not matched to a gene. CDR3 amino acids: CATSSPPPGTGGGYTF. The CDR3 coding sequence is TGTGCCACCAGCAGTCCCCCCCCCGGGACAGGGGGTGGCTACACCTTC.

CDR3 amino acids: CASSEVQGFYGYTF. The DNA for the CDR3 is TGTGCCAGCAGTGAAGTACAGGGGTTCTATGGCTACACCTTC. The V gene is TRBV6-1, the J gene TRBJ1-2, with TRBD1 matching over 7 bases. This CDR3 spans 14 amino acids. The ends lost 1 base at V and 4 bases at J; junction bases unmatched: 3. Germline V gene sequence: CDR1 MNHNS, CDR2 SASEGT.

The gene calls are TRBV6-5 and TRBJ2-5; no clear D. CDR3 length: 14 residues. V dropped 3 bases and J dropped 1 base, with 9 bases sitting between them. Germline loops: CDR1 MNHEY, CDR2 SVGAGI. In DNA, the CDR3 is TGTGCCAGCAGTTATACTAACACCCAAGAGACCCAGTACTTC. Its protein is CASSYTNTQETQYF.

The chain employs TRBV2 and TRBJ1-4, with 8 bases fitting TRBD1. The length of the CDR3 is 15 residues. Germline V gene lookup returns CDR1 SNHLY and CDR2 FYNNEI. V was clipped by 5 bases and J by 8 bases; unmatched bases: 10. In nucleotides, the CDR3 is TGTGCCAGCAGTCCGCCGACAGGGGAGAGGGAAAAACTGTTTTTT. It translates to CASSPPTGEREKLFF.